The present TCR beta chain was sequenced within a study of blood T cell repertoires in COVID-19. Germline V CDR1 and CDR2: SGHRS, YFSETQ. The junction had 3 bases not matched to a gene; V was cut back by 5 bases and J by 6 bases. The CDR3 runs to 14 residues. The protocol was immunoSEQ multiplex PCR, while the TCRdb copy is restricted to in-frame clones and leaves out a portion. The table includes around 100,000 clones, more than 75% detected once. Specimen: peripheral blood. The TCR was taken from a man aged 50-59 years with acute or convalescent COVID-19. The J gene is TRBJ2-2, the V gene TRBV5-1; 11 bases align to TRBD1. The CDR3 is CASRWTGGPGELFF. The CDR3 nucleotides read TGCGCCAGCAGATGGACAGGGGGCCCCGGGGAGCTGTTTTTT.